This entry concerns a single T cell receptor (beta chain). Primers: 60 Vbeta forward and 13 Jbeta reverse. The data were produced by immunoSEQ multiplex PCR, yet TCRdb's version contains in-frame clones alone and is incomplete. The listing contains tens of thousands of clones. This sample is drawn from a study of cytomegalovirus exposure and HLA in healthy donors. The germline V gene encodes CDR1 SGHTS and CDR2 YDEGEE. The CDR3 consists of 15 residues. Trimming cost V 1 base and J 2 bases, with 11 bases left between them. The TCR originated in a woman aged 25 to 39 in good health and CMV-seronegative. Material: PBMCs. The chain joins TRBV5-8 to TRBJ2-3; a possible D gene is TRBD1 (6 bases). CDR3 nucleotide sequence: TGTGCCAGCAGCTTGCCGGGACACCCCACAGATACGCAGTATTTT. Translated, it gives CASSLPGHPTDTQYF.